This T cell receptor beta chain was documented in a study of T cells in Graves' hyperthyroidism and ophthalmopathy. Study details: Peripheral blood was drawn at first diagnosis, prior to all treatment.

The TCR beta CDR3 regions underwent amplification using RNA transcripts as the source. HTBI primers drove first-round RT-PCR of the TCR CDR3. TCRdb fed the multiplex PCR reads into MiXCR, producing one record per CDR3 protein. Of some 770,000 distinct CDR3 sequences in the sample, about 16% were seen once. Germline V gene lookup returns CDR1 LNHDA and CDR2 SQIVND (reference sequence). Germline trimming cut 2 bases from V and 8 bases from J; bases unmatched to any gene: 15. CDR3 length equals 17 residues. If no ophthalmopathy progression occurred within 18 months, Graves' hyperthyroidism was stable. The diagnoses drew upon clinical symptoms, serum thyroxine and TRAb, thyroid ultrasound and orbital computed tomography.

The source material was blood. This rearrangement joins TRBV19 to TRBJ2-1; 7 bases align to TRBD2. The sequence was collected from a man aged 18-30 years with Graves' hyperthyroidism. The CDR3: CASSIPTGAGARDEQFF. DNA of the CDR3: TGTGCCAGTAGTATACCAACCGGGGCGGGAGCTAGGGATGAGCAGTTCTTC.